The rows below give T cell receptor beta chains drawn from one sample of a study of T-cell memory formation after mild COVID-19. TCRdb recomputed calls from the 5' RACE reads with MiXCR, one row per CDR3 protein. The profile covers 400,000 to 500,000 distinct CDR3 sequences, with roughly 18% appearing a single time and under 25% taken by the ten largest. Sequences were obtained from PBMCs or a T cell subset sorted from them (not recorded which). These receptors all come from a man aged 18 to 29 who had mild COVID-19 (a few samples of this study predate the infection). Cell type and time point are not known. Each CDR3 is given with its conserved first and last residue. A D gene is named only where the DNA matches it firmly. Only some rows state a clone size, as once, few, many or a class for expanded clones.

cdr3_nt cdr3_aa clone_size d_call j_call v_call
TGTGCCAGCAGCCCGGACCCGGCGGGGGCGGGGAGAGATACGCAGTATTTT CASSPDPAGAGRDTQYF NA NA TRBJ2-3 TRBV9
TGTGCCTGGAGTGTTCAGGGATCGGCTTTCTTT CAWSVQGSAFF many NA TRBJ1-1 TRBV30
TGTGCCAGCAGCCGCTCCCGGGGGGCTTCTTTGGCTGAAGCTTTCTTT CASSRSRGASLAEAFF few NA TRBJ1-1 TRBV7-2
TGTGCTAGTGCCTTAGGGGGGGCCGGGGATACGCAGTATTTT CASALGGAGDTQYF few NA TRBJ2-3 TRBV12-5
TGTGCCAGCAGTCCCCAAATAGCCAAAAACATTCAGTACTTC CASSPQIAKNIQYF NA NA TRBJ2-4 TRBV12-3/TRBV12-4
TGCAGTGCAACTACAGGGATCGGTCAGCCCCAGCATTTT CSATTGIGQPQHF many NA TRBJ1-5 TRBV20-1
TGCGCCAGCAGCGGGGGCCTGGGAGTGTCTCGCAACACTGAAGCTTTCTTT CASSGGLGVSRNTEAFF many NA TRBJ1-1 TRBV5-1
TGTGCCAGCAGAGCGGGACAGGGGTCTCAGCCCCAGCATTTT CASRAGQGSQPQHF once TRBD1 TRBJ1-5 TRBV2
TGCAGTGCTAGAGAGAGGGACAGGGGACAAGAGACCCAGTACTTC CSARERDRGQETQYF few TRBD1 TRBJ2-5 TRBV20-1
TGCAGTGCTCCCCCCGGGGGGGGCGTACAAGAGACCCAGTACTTC CSAPPGGGVQETQYF few TRBD2 TRBJ2-5 TRBV20-1
TGTGCCAGCAGCTTGTACGGCAAAGCCACCGGGGAGCTGTTTTTT CASSLYGKATGELFF few NA TRBJ2-2 TRBV5-5
TGTGCCAGCAGTTACTCGAAGACCGAGAGCAATCAGCCCCAGCATTTT CASSYSKTESNQPQHF few NA TRBJ1-5 TRBV6-6
TGTGCCAGCAGCGTAGCGGGGGAACACACCGGGGAGCTGTTTTTT CASSVAGEHTGELFF few NA TRBJ2-2 TRBV9
TGTGCCAGCAGTTACCCCCAGGGGTTCAAGGGGTCCTACAATGAGCAGTTCTTC CASSYPQGFKGSYNEQFF NA NA TRBJ2-1 TRBV6-2/TRBV6-3
TGTGCCAGCAGCTCCTCAGGGAGTGAAAAACTGTTTTTT CASSSSGSEKLFF many NA TRBJ1-4 TRBV7-9
TGTGCCAGCACCCCGGCCTACGAGCAGTACTTC CASTPAYEQYF NA NA TRBJ2-7 TRBV2
TGTGCCAGCAGCCACCCCATTGGCAGACCCTCCTACGAGCAGTACTTC CASSHPIGRPSYEQYF NA NA TRBJ2-7 TRBV11-2
TGTGCCAGCAGTTACAAAGGTTCGGGGGATTATGGCTACACCTTC CASSYKGSGDYGYTF NA NA TRBJ1-2 TRBV6-6
TGTGCCAGCAGCTTCGGACTGCCAGATACGCAGTATTTT CASSFGLPDTQYF few NA TRBJ2-3 TRBV7-9
TGCAGTGCTAGTCCCCTAAAACGGGGCGGCGGGAATGAGCAGTTCTTC CSASPLKRGGGNEQFF many NA TRBJ2-1 TRBV20-1
TGTGCCAGCAGTTTTCGCGGGGGGGCCATAGAGACCCAGTACTTC CASSFRGGAIETQYF NA TRBD2 TRBJ2-5 TRBV5-4
TGTGCCACCAGTGATTTGCAATCTGTGGGCGGGACTGAGGTAGAGGGTGTAGCCAAAAACATTCAGTACTTC CATSDLQSVGGTEVEGVAKNIQYF few NA TRBJ2-4 TRBV24-1
TGTGCCAGCAGCTCGAGGACAACGAACACCGGGGAGCTGTTTTTT CASSSRTTNTGELFF many NA TRBJ2-2 TRBV7-8
TGTGCCAGCAGCTTAGGCAGGGGGACCTATGGCTACACCTTC CASSLGRGTYGYTF NA TRBD1 TRBJ1-2 TRBV7-9
TGCAGTGCTAGAGCGATGAGGGACACTGAAGCTTTCTTT CSARAMRDTEAFF once NA TRBJ1-1 TRBV20-1
TGTGCCAGCAGGGCTCGCGAGGAGACCCAGTACTTC CASRAREETQYF NA NA TRBJ2-5 TRBV11-3
TGTGCCAGCAGTGAGGGTTTATTGAACACTGAAGCTTTCTTT CASSEGLLNTEAFF few NA TRBJ1-1 TRBV2
TGTGCCAGCAGTCATCCGGACAGGGAAAATCAGCCCCAGCATTTT CASSHPDRENQPQHF NA TRBD1 TRBJ1-5 TRBV6-2/TRBV6-3
TGTGCCAGCAGTCCTTCGGGACAGGGAACTGATGAGCAGTTCTTC CASSPSGQGTDEQFF NA TRBD1 TRBJ2-1 TRBV28
TGTGCCAGCAGTTACTCGATCCCCCCAGGGTACGAGCAGTACTTC CASSYSIPPGYEQYF many NA TRBJ2-7 TRBV6-5
TGTGCCAGCAGCTGGAAGGAACAGGGAGATAATGAGCAGTTCTTC CASSWKEQGDNEQFF few NA TRBJ2-1 TRBV7-3
TGTGCCAGCTCACCCGGGACAGGGGGCTTCTATGAGCAGTTCTTC CASSPGTGGFYEQFF NA TRBD1 TRBJ2-1 TRBV18
TGTGCCAGCAGTTCCCTTGGAGGGGCGGACACTGAAGCTTTCTTT CASSSLGGADTEAFF many NA TRBJ1-1 TRBV28
TGTGCCAGCAGGACCGGGACTGTACAAGAGACCCAGTACTTC CASRTGTVQETQYF NA NA TRBJ2-5 TRBV7-2
TGCGCCAGCAGCTTGATGGACTCTCAAGGGGGTGAGCAGTTCTTC CASSLMDSQGGEQFF NA NA TRBJ2-1 TRBV5-1
TGCAGCGTTGAAACGGGACGGGTTGCCTCTGGAAACACCATATATTTT CSVETGRVASGNTIYF few NA TRBJ1-3 TRBV29-1
TGCGCCAGCAGCCAAGATAGAGACGATACGCAGTATTTT CASSQDRDDTQYF few NA TRBJ2-3 TRBV4-3
TGTGCCAGCAGTCCAGGGGCCTACGCCTGGAATGGCTACACCTTC CASSPGAYAWNGYTF few NA TRBJ1-2 TRBV12-3/TRBV12-4
TGCAGTGCTAGAACCAGAACTCTCACGCTGGACAATGAGCAGTTCTTC CSARTRTLTLDNEQFF NA NA TRBJ2-1 TRBV20-1
TGCGCCAGCAGCCATAACAGGGGGAGCGCCTACGAGCAGTACTTC CASSHNRGSAYEQYF few TRBD1 TRBJ2-7 TRBV4-1
TGCAGCGTTAATCTAGCGGGGATAGCCAAAAACATTCAGTACTTC CSVNLAGIAKNIQYF NA TRBD2 TRBJ2-4 TRBV29-1
TGCAGTGCTCGCGGGGGTCCCTATACGCAGTATTTT CSARGGPYTQYF NA TRBD2 TRBJ2-3 TRBV20-1
TGTGCCAGCAGCTTAGAACAGAAGAAGTCACCCCTCCACTTT CASSLEQKKSPLHF NA NA TRBJ1-6 TRBV7-8
TGTGCCAGTAGTATAATTGGTGCCGACGTCCTGACTTTC CASSIIGADVLTF NA NA TRBJ2-6 TRBV19
TGTGCCAGCAGCTTTAAACATCACAACTATGGCTACACCTTC CASSFKHHNYGYTF few NA TRBJ1-2 TRBV7-9
TGTGCCAGCAGTTTTTCGTGGGGGAACACTGAAGCTTTCTTT CASSFSWGNTEAFF many NA TRBJ1-1 TRBV12-3/TRBV12-4
TGTGCCAGCAGTAAGAGTTTCAACTATGGCTACACCTTC CASSKSFNYGYTF few NA TRBJ1-2 TRBV6-5
TGCAGTGCTAGATTGGGACATTCATACGAGCAGTACTTC CSARLGHSYEQYF many NA TRBJ2-7 TRBV20-1
TGTGCCAGCAGTCGCAGACAGGGGGCTAGTGAGCAGTTCTTC CASSRRQGASEQFF NA TRBD1 TRBJ2-1 TRBV27